This T cell receptor (beta chain) was retrieved from a study of response to subunit inactivated influenza vaccine. The V end lost 7 bases, the J end lost 7 bases, and 19 bases lay between the germline ends. The germline V gene encodes CDR1 SQVTM and CDR2 ANQGSEA. The CDR3 covers 14 residues. MiXCR was run by TCRdb on the RT-PCR reads, yielding one entry per CDR3 protein. The data hold around 480,000 distinct CDR3 sequences, with 16% observed a single time. This clonotype was recorded a few times. The origin of this receptor is a man between 50 and 69 years old who received an inactivated influenza vaccine. The material sequenced was CD4+ T cells sorted from PBMCs, taken 23 months after vaccination. The V and J genes are TRBV29-1 and TRBJ1-4, with unresolved D. The DNA of the CDR3 is TGCAGCGCGCACCTGGGCCAGGCAGGTGAAAAACTGTTTTTT. Its protein product is CSAHLGQAGEKLFF.